Shown below are 17 T cell receptor beta chains from a single sample sequenced in a study of cytomegalovirus exposure and HLA in healthy donors. The PCR ran on 60 Vbeta and 13 Jbeta primers. Generated by immunoSEQ multiplex PCR, the TCRdb table keeps only in-frame clones and is missing some. This sample has some 190,000 clones, with more than 70% found just once. Sequencing input: PBMCs. These receptors were taken from a man aged 30-40 years in good health and CMV-seropositive.

The chain is built from TRBV28 and TRBJ2-5, with 7 bases aligning to TRBD1. Trimming cost V 6 bases and J 4 bases; bases outside gene matches: 8. Looked up from germline, CDR1 is MDHEN and CDR2 is SYDVKM. The CDR3 has 14 residues. The CDR3 bases are TGTGCCAGCAGGGGACAGCTGGAAAGAGAGACCCAGTACTTC. Protein sequence: CASRGQLERETQYF.

This chain joins TRBV5-1 and TRBJ2-7; a possible D gene is TRBD1 (6 bases). Germline CDR1 is SGHRS and CDR2 is YFSETQ. V dropped 5 bases and J dropped 7 bases, with 13 bases sitting between them. The CDR3 covers 12 residues. This CDR3 is CASSGQGYEQYF. CDR3 in DNA: TGCGCCAGCAGTGGGCAGGGGTATGAGCAGTACTTC.

Concerning this clone itself: At one end the junction does not follow the germline gene, possibly because of a read error. Other DNA sequences in this sample translate to the same CDR3. This chain joins TRBV5-1 and TRBJ1-6, with D possibly being TRBD1 (6 bases). The germline gives CDR1 SGHRS, CDR2 YFSETQ. This CDR3 is built from 14 residues. The CDR3: CASSVGQSNSPLHF. The CDR3 nucleotides read TGCGCTAGCAGCGTTGGACAGTCTAATTCACCCCTCCACTTT.

This chain connects TRBV19 to TRBJ2-4; D is possibly TRBD1 (5 bases). The germline V gene encodes CDR1 LNHDA and CDR2 SQIVND (reference sequence). The CDR3 is 15 residues long. With 6 bases removed from V and 0 bases from J, the gap between germline ends came to 12 bases. The CDR3 protein is CASRSTALAKNIQYF. The CDR3 DNA sequence: TGTGCCAGTAGGTCGACAGCTCTAGCCAAAAACATTCAGTACTTC.

This sequence joins TRBV7-3 and TRBJ2-2; 11 bases match TRBD2. J lost 5 bases, V lost 5 bases, and 13 bases had no gene match. Germline CDR1 is SGHTA and CDR2 is FQGTGA. The CDR3 runs to 18 residues. In DNA, the CDR3 is TGTGCCAGCAGCCGAGACAGGGGCAGGACTAGCGGGACCGGGGAGCTGTTTTTT. It is translated as CASSRDRGRTSGTGELFF.

Notes on this clone: One junction end disagrees with the germline gene, perhaps due to a read error. The chain uses TRBV7-7 and TRBJ2-3; 11 bases match TRBD2. The CDR3 has 20 residues. Germline V gene data show CDR1 as SSHAT and CDR2 as FNYEAQ (reference sequence). The chain's CDR3 is CASSLGALAGGRWGTDTQYF. The CDR3 nucleotides read TGTGCTAGCAGCTTAGGGGCCCTAGCGGGAGGCCGCTGGGGCACAGATACGCAGTATTTT.

This clone was recorded a few times. V usage is TRBV29-1 and J usage is TRBJ1-5, with 7 bases lining up with TRBD1. This CDR3 contains 12 residues. Per the germline V gene, CDR1 is SQVTM and CDR2 is ANQGSEA. With V trimmed by 7 bases and J by 2 bases, 2 bases remained unmatched. The CDR3 sequence is CSAGGGNQPQHF. CDR3 nucleotides: TGCAGCGCAGGGGGTGGCAATCAGCCCCAGCATTTT.

The rearrangement joins TRBV5-8 to TRBJ2-3; 13 bases are a match to TRBD2. Germline CDR1 and CDR2: SGHTS and YDEGEE. The CDR3 consists of 15 residues. The V and J ends lost 2 bases and 4 bases, in that order; junction bases with no gene match: 1. The DNA of the CDR3 is TGTGCCAGCAGCTTAGGACTAGCGGGGGCAGATACGCAGTATTTT. Its protein is CASSLGLAGADTQYF.

The rearrangement links TRBV5-4 to TRBJ2-7; 9 bases match TRBD2. With V trimmed by 2 bases and J by 5 bases, 2 bases remained unmatched. The germline CDR1 and CDR2 sequences are SGHNT and YYREEE (reference sequence). CDR3 length equals 13 residues. This CDR3 is CASSLAGGDEQYF. CDR3 DNA sequence: TGTGCCAGCAGCTTAGCGGGAGGTGACGAGCAGTACTTC.

This clone was recorded a few times. This chain links TRBV9 with TRBJ2-2; D call uncertain. This CDR3 spans 14 amino acids. Germline CDR1 SGDLS, CDR2 YYNGEE. V lost 0 bases and J 1 base, leaving 4 bases between the germline ends. CDR3 nucleotides: TGTGCCAGCAGCGTAGCACTGAACACCGGGGAGCTGTTTTTT. It is translated as CASSVALNTGELFF.

This chain links TRBV18 with TRBJ2-3; D possibly corresponds to TRBD2 (5 bases). V was trimmed by 4 bases and J by 0 bases, leaving 11 bases between them. Per germline, CDR1 KGHSH and CDR2 LQKENI. This CDR3 has 15 residues. The CDR3 region has the DNA TGTGCCAGCTCACTCGGACTGATTAGCACAGATACGCAGTATTTT. Its protein product is CASSLGLISTDTQYF.

This chain connects TRBV7-2 to TRBJ1-1; no reliable D call. Germline values: CDR1 SGHTA, CDR2 FQGNSA. Trimming took 4 bases from V and 0 from J, leaving 12 bases between them. This CDR3 spans 15 amino acids. The CDR3 here is CASSSDTWVNTEAFF. The CDR3 DNA sequence: TGTGCCAGCAGCTCCGACACATGGGTGAACACTGAAGCTTTCTTT.

The chain joins TRBV11-2 to TRBJ2-5; TRBD2 matches 12 bases. The CDR3 sequence is 15 residues long. V trimming: 5 bases; J trimming: 11 bases; junction bases outside the gene matches: 12. Looked up from germline, CDR1 is SGHAT and CDR2 is FQNNGV. In DNA, the CDR3 is TGTGCCAGCAGCCATGGCGCTAGCGGGAGGGACCTTCAGTACTTC. Translating it yields CASSHGASGRDLQYF.

The chain couples TRBV27 to TRBJ2-5; 7 nucleotides match TRBD2. The CDR3 extends over 17 amino acids. V lost 5 bases and J lost 1; bases outside the gene matches: 13. CDR1 MNHEY and CDR2 SMNVEV come from the germline V gene (reference sequence). The CDR3 region is CASSPIRGSSGQETQYF. Here the CDR3 DNA reads TGTGCCAGCAGTCCCATTCGGGGGTCTAGCGGCCAAGAGACCCAGTACTTC.

This clone has just one count. The chain combines TRBV6-5 with TRBJ1-4; TRBD1 matches at 7 bases. CDR3 length: 14 amino acids. Trimming removed 6 bases from V and 5 bases from J; junction bases left unmatched: 6. Per germline, CDR1 MNHEY and CDR2 SVGAGI. CDR3 bases: TGTGCCAGCAGGTCGACAGGGACCAATGAAAAACTGTTTTTT. Translated, it gives CASRSTGTNEKLFF.

A note on this clone: A junction end diverges from the germline sequence, so it may reflect a read error. The chain uses TRBV7-9 and TRBJ1-6; 10 nucleotides agree with TRBD1. In germline, CDR1 is SEHNR, CDR2 FQNEAQ (reference sequence). This CDR3 has 14 amino acids. DNA of the CDR3: TGTTCCAGCGCCCGCCCCGGGACAGGGGCACCCCTCCACTTT. It yields the protein CSSARPGTGAPLHF.

The sample holds a few counts of this clone. J is TRBJ1-1 and V is TRBV4-3; no clear D. Looked up from germline, CDR1 is LGHNA and CDR2 is YSLEER. V gave up 4 bases and J gave up 7 bases, with 10 bases separating them. CDR3 length: 12 amino acids. In nucleotides, the CDR3 is TGCGCCAGCAGCCCTGCTCGGGGTGAAGCTTTCTTT. This translates into CASSPARGEAFF.